This is a list of T cell receptor beta chains from one sample in a study of human T cells and chemical hapten exposure. Via MiXCR, TCRdb re-called the RACE reads, giving one row per CDR3 protein. The sample lists roughly 380,000 distinct CDR3 sequences; about 5.1% were seen once. Material: whole blood, obtained in connection with sensitization to the hapten diphenylcyclopropenone (DPC). The receptors shown here come from a woman aged 50 to 60 with alopecia areata. Some clones in this sample may be carry-over from other donors' samples. Each CDR3 is given with its conserved first and last residue. A D gene is named only where the DNA matches it firmly. Only part of the rows carry a size: once, few, many, or a class if the clone is expanded.

V: TRBV5-1
J: TRBJ2-6
size: many
D: .
CDR3: CASRPPGANVLTF
DNA: TGCGCCAGCAGACCCCCTGGGGCCAACGTCCTGACTTTC

V: TRBV19
J: TRBJ2-4
size: few
D: .
CDR3: CASSTLGGGEGIQYF
DNA: TGTGCCAGTAGTACCCTCGGAGGGGGCGAGGGCATTCAGTACTTC

V: TRBV20-1
J: TRBJ2-7
size: many
D: .
CDR3: CSARDPVDYEQYF
DNA: TGCAGTGCCCGGGACCCCGTCGATTACGAGCAGTACTTC

V: TRBV9
J: TRBJ2-1
size: many
D: TRBD2
CDR3: CASSFGLAGEGEQFF
DNA: TGTGCCAGCAGCTTTGGACTAGCGGGGGAGGGTGAGCAGTTCTTC

V: TRBV18
J: TRBJ1-3
size: many
D: TRBD1
CDR3: CASSRMTGTGNTIYF
DNA: TGTGCCAGCTCACGAATGACAGGGACTGGAAACACCATATATTTT

V: TRBV5-1
J: TRBJ2-7
size: many
D: .
CDR3: CASTRRGGTRPPNYEQYF
DNA: TGCGCCAGCACAAGAAGGGGTGGGACAAGGCCCCCGAACTACGAGCAGTACTTC

V: TRBV20-1
J: TRBJ1-5
size: many
D: TRBD1
CDR3: CSARDLFDREDQPQHF
DNA: TGCAGTGCTAGAGATCTTTTCGACAGGGAGGATCAGCCCCAGCATTTT

V: TRBV12-3/TRBV12-4
J: TRBJ2-7
size: few
D: .
CDR3: CASSLMLGSYEQYF
DNA: TGTGCCAGCAGTTTGATGCTGGGCTCCTACGAGCAGTACTTC

V: TRBV12-5
J: TRBJ1-5
size: .
D: .
CDR3: CASGLALTETESNQPQHF
DNA: TGTGCTAGTGGTTTGGCTTTAACGGAGACAGAGAGCAATCAGCCCCAGCATTTT

V: TRBV14
J: TRBJ1-5
size: .
D: TRBD1
CDR3: CASSRRRIGGGQPQHF
DNA: TGTGCCAGCAGCCGACGGAGGATAGGGGGCGGTCAGCCCCAGCATTTT

V: TRBV7-2
J: TRBJ2-5
size: many
D: TRBD2
CDR3: CASSLVTAGAQETQYF
DNA: TGTGCCAGCAGCTTGGTGACGGCGGGAGCTCAAGAGACCCAGTACTTC

V: TRBV12-3/TRBV12-4
J: TRBJ1-1
size: many
D: .
CDR3: CASSFVGSREAFF
DNA: TGTGCCAGCAGTTTCGTAGGTAGTAGGGAAGCTTTCTTT

V: TRBV12-5
J: TRBJ2-2
size: many
D: TRBD2
CDR3: CASGLVRLAGDTGELFF
DNA: TGTGCTAGTGGTTTGGTACGACTAGCGGGGGACACCGGGGAGCTGTTTTTT

V: TRBV6-1
J: TRBJ1-2
size: few
D: .
CDR3: CASQGYTF
DNA: TGTGCCAGCCAAGGCTACACCTTC

V: TRBV14
J: TRBJ1-2
size: .
D: .
CDR3: CASSQGLGYGYTF
DNA: TGTGCCAGCAGCCAGGGGCTCGGCTATGGCTACACCTTC

V: TRBV20-1
J: TRBJ1-2
size: .
D: TRBD1
CDR3: CSAREYRGPQQGYTF
DNA: TGCAGTGCTAGAGAGTACAGGGGGCCACAACAAGGCTACACCTTC

V: TRBV5-1
J: TRBJ2-3
size: many
D: .
CDR3: CASSLAPGVPDTQYF
DNA: TGCGCCAGCAGCCTGGCGCCGGGGGTTCCAGATACGCAGTATTTT

V: TRBV9
J: TRBJ2-3
size: many
D: TRBD1
CDR3: CASSLGGHTDTQYF
DNA: TGTGCCAGCAGCTTAGGGGGCCATACAGATACGCAGTATTTT

V: TRBV10-3
J: TRBJ2-3
size: few
D: TRBD2
CDR3: CAITPGLAGGDPTQYF
DNA: TGTGCCATCACCCCGGGACTAGCGGGGGGTGACCCTACGCAGTATTTT

V: TRBV5-5
J: TRBJ1-3
size: .
D: .
CDR3: CASTNTIYF
DNA: TGTGCCAGCACAAACACCATATATTTT

V: TRBV12-3/TRBV12-4
J: TRBJ1-4
size: few
D: .
CDR3: CASSGSEANEKLFF
DNA: TGTGCCAGCAGCGGGAGTGAGGCTAATGAAAAACTGTTTTTT

V: TRBV4-3
J: TRBJ2-2
size: few
D: .
CDR3: CASSPDATNTGELFF
DNA: TGCGCCAGCAGTCCGGACGCGACGAACACCGGGGAGCTGTTTTTT

V: TRBV7-2
J: TRBJ2-2
size: few
D: TRBD2
CDR3: CASSPLAGGKAGELFF
DNA: TGTGCCAGCAGCCCTCTAGCGGGGGGAAAGGCCGGGGAGCTGTTTTTT

V: TRBV27
J: TRBJ2-7
size: .
D: .
CDR3: CASGRTGEQYF
DNA: TGTGCCAGCGGACGAACGGGAGAGCAGTACTTC

V: TRBV6-6
J: TRBJ1-1
size: many
D: TRBD1
CDR3: CASRPDRGEAFF
DNA: TGTGCCAGCAGACCCGACAGGGGTGAAGCTTTCTTT

V: TRBV28
J: TRBJ2-7
size: many
D: .
CDR3: CASSLPRAGAYEQYF
DNA: TGTGCCAGCAGTTTGCCAAGGGCGGGTGCCTACGAGCAGTACTTC

V: TRBV7-2
J: TRBJ2-1
size: .
D: TRBD2
CDR3: CASSLLGGGTYNEQFF
DNA: TGTGCCAGCAGCTTATTGGGCGGGGGTACTTACAATGAGCAGTTCTTC

V: TRBV2
J: TRBJ2-5
size: .
D: .
CDR3: CASTERETQYF
DNA: TGTGCCAGCACCGAGAGGGAGACCCAGTACTTC

V: TRBV7-8
J: TRBJ1-1
size: .
D: .
CDR3: CASRPGTYRSDLDEAFF
DNA: TGTGCCAGCAGGCCTGGGACTTACAGGTCTGATTTAGATGAAGCTTTCTTT

V: TRBV12-3/TRBV12-4
J: TRBJ2-1
size: few
D: .
CDR3: CASSGRDYNEQFF
DNA: TGTGCCAGCAGTGGACGAGACTACAATGAGCAGTTCTTC

V: TRBV7-9
J: TRBJ1-5
size: .
D: .
CDR3: CASSLQGANQPQHF
DNA: TGTGCCAGCAGCTTACAGGGAGCCAATCAGCCCCAGCATTTT

V: TRBV7-2
J: TRBJ2-1
size: .
D: .
CDR3: CASSLFVDSYNEQFF
DNA: TGTGCCAGCAGCTTATTTGTTGATTCCTACAATGAGCAGTTCTTC

V: TRBV10-3
J: TRBJ2-3
size: many
D: .
CDR3: CAISEVSRGGGSDTQYF
DNA: TGTGCCATCAGTGAGGTATCGCGGGGTGGAGGATCAGATACGCAGTATTTT

V: TRBV15
J: TRBJ1-2
size: few
D: .
CDR3: CATSRVGGDNGYTF
DNA: TGTGCCACCAGCAGAGTGGGAGGGGACAATGGCTACACCTTC

V: TRBV20-1
J: TRBJ1-4
size: .
D: TRBD1
CDR3: CSAGQGDKLFF
DNA: TGCAGTGCTGGACAGGGGGATAAACTGTTTTTT

V: TRBV27
J: TRBJ2-1
size: many
D: .
CDR3: CASSAGTYNEQFF
DNA: TGTGCCAGCAGTGCCGGGACCTACAATGAGCAGTTCTTC

V: TRBV6-2/TRBV6-3
J: TRBJ2-3
size: .
D: TRBD2
CDR3: CASSYGTSGGTQYF
DNA: TGTGCCAGCAGTTACGGGACTAGCGGAGGTACGCAGTATTTT

V: TRBV7-2
J: TRBJ1-1
size: .
D: TRBD1
CDR3: CASSAGQTSTEAFF
DNA: TGTGCCAGCAGCGCGGGACAGACAAGCACTGAAGCTTTCTTT

V: TRBV7-2
J: TRBJ1-4
size: many
D: .
CDR3: CASSLGGDEKLFF
DNA: TGTGCCAGCAGCTTAGGGGGAGATGAAAAACTGTTTTTT

V: TRBV15
J: TRBJ2-3
size: many
D: .
CDR3: CATSRDGDTQYF
DNA: TGTGCCACCAGCAGAGATGGGGATACGCAGTATTTT

V: TRBV3-1
J: TRBJ2-1
size: many
D: TRBD1
CDR3: CASSQVQGRGRLNEQFF
DNA: TGTGCCAGCAGCCAAGTTCAGGGTAGGGGGCGACTCAATGAGCAGTTCTTC

V: TRBV29-1
J: TRBJ2-3
size: many
D: TRBD2
CDR3: CSVEAGLAGSYTQYF
DNA: TGCAGCGTTGAAGCAGGACTAGCGGGTTCTTATACGCAGTATTTT

V: TRBV12-3/TRBV12-4
J: TRBJ1-2
size: .
D: .
CDR3: CASSTKGWRGSYGYTF
DNA: TGTGCCAGCAGTACGAAGGGATGGAGAGGCTCCTATGGCTACACCTTC

V: TRBV4-1
J: TRBJ2-1
size: few
D: TRBD2
CDR3: CASSQPGLAGGLEQFF
DNA: TGCGCCAGCAGCCAACCCGGACTAGCGGGAGGTCTAGAGCAGTTCTTC

V: TRBV2
J: TRBJ2-3
size: many
D: .
CDR3: CASSIDTDTQYF
DNA: TGTGCCAGCAGTATAGACACAGATACGCAGTATTTT

V: TRBV10-3
J: TRBJ1-5
size: few
D: .
CDR3: CAISAMGGRSNQPQHF
DNA: TGTGCCATCAGTGCTATGGGGGGCCGTAGCAATCAGCCCCAGCATTTT

V: TRBV6-2/TRBV6-3
J: TRBJ1-5
size: few
D: .
CDR3: CASSYNREGRPQHF
DNA: TGTGCCAGCAGCTATAACAGGGAGGGTCGGCCCCAGCATTTT

V: TRBV25-1
J: TRBJ2-3
size: few
D: .
CDR3: CASSVAGPDTQYF
DNA: TGTGCCAGCAGTGTAGCAGGGCCAGATACGCAGTATTTT

V: TRBV2
J: TRBJ2-7
size: many
D: TRBD2
CDR3: CASKPGLAYEQYF
DNA: TGTGCCAGCAAACCGGGACTAGCGTACGAGCAGTACTTC

V: TRBV7-8
J: TRBJ1-1
size: .
D: TRBD1
CDR3: CASSSTGQGFEAFF
DNA: TGTGCCAGCAGCTCTACCGGACAGGGTTTTGAAGCTTTCTTT

V: TRBV7-9
J: TRBJ1-3
size: many
D: .
CDR3: CASSLGSGTSGNTIYF
DNA: TGTGCCAGCAGCTTAGGTTCAGGGACCTCTGGAAACACCATATATTTT

V: TRBV10-3
J: TRBJ1-5
size: few
D: .
CDR3: CAISEGNSNQPQHF
DNA: TGTGCCATCAGTGAAGGTAATAGCAATCAGCCCCAGCATTTT

V: TRBV6-2/TRBV6-3
J: TRBJ2-7
size: many
D: TRBD1
CDR3: CASSYLPGTGVYEQYF
DNA: TGTGCCAGCAGTTACCTCCCCGGGACAGGGGTGTACGAGCAGTACTTC

V: TRBV11-2
J: TRBJ2-7
size: many
D: .
CDR3: CASSLDLPGLKYF
DNA: TGTGCCAGCAGCTTAGATCTCCCAGGGTTGAAGTACTTC

V: TRBV5-1
J: TRBJ2-3
size: few
D: .
CDR3: CASSPPAILRAADTQYF
DNA: TGCGCCAGCAGCCCGCCAGCAATTCTGAGGGCGGCAGATACGCAGTATTTT

V: TRBV7-8
J: TRBJ2-7
size: .
D: .
CDR3: CASSLEASVFSYEQYF
DNA: TGTGCCAGCAGCTTAGAGGCGTCAGTATTCTCCTACGAGCAGTACTTC

V: TRBV10-3
J: TRBJ2-7
size: many
D: .
CDR3: CAISETAISSYEQYF
DNA: TGTGCCATCAGTGAGACAGCAATAAGCTCCTACGAGCAGTACTTC

V: TRBV10-2
J: TRBJ1-1
size: many
D: .
CDR3: CASSAGKTEAFF
DNA: TGCGCCAGCAGTGCGGGGAAGACTGAAGCTTTCTTT

V: TRBV9
J: TRBJ2-1
size: few
D: .
CDR3: CASSVVDSFIEQFF
DNA: TGTGCCAGCAGCGTAGTTGATAGTTTCATTGAGCAGTTCTTC

V: TRBV6-2/TRBV6-3
J: TRBJ2-7
size: few
D: .
CDR3: CASSYSRLFPYEQYF
DNA: TGTGCCAGCAGTTACTCTCGGCTGTTTCCCTACGAGCAGTACTTC